The clone carrying this T cell receptor beta chain has only a few counts. The record originates from a study of T-cell memory formation after mild COVID-19. V lost 4 bases to trimming and J lost 2 bases, with 18 bases between them. The CDR3 contains 16 residues. Germline V CDR1 and CDR2: LGHDT, YNNKEL (reference sequence). Amplification by 5'RACE using constant-segment primers produced TCR alpha and TCR beta cDNA libraries that carried sample barcodes and UMIs. MiXCR, applied by TCRdb to the 5' RACE reads, yields one record per CDR3 protein. The sample has fewer than 450,000 distinct CDR3 sequences; 20% to 25% are singletons.

Sequencing was performed on PBMCs or a T cell subset sorted from them (not recorded which). This receptor was identified in an adult woman who had mild COVID-19 (a few samples of this study predate the infection). Cell type and time point are not known. The J gene is TRBJ2-7, the V gene TRBV3-1; possible D gene TRBD2, 5 bases. CDR3 in amino acids: CASSRQIASHTYEQYF. Written as DNA, the CDR3 is TGTGCCAGCAGCCGGCAGATAGCGTCCCATACCTACGAGCAGTACTTC.